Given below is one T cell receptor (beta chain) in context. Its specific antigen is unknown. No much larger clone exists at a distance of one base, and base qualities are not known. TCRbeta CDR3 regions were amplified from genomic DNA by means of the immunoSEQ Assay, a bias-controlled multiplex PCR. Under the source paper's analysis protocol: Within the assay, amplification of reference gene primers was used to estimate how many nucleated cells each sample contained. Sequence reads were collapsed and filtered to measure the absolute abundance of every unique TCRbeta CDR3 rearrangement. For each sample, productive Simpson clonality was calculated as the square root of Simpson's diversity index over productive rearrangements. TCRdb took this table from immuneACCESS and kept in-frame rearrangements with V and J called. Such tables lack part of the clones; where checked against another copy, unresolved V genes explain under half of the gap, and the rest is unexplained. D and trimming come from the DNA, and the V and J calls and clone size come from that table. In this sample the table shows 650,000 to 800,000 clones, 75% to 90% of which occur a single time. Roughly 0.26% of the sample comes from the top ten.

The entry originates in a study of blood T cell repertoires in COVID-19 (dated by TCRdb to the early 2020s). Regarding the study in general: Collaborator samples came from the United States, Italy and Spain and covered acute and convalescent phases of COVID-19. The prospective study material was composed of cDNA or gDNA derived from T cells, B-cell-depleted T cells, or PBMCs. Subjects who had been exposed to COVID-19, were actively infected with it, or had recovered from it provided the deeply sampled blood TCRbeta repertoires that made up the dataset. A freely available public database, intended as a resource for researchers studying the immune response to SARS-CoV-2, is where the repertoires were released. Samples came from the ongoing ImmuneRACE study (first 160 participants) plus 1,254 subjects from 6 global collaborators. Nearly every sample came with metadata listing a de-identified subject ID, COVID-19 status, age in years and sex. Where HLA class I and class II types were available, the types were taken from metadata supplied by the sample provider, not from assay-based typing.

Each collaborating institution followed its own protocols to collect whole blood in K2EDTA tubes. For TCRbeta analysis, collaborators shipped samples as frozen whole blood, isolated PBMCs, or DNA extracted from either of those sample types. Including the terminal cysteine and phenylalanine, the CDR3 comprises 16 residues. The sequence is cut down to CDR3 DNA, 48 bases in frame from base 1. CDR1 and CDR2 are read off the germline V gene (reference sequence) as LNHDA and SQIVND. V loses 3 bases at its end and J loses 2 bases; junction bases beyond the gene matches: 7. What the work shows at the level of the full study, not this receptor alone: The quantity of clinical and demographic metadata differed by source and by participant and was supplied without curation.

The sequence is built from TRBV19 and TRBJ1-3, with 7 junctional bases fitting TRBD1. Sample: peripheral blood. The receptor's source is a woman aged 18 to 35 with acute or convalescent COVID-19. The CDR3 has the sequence CASSIHDRVTGNTIYF. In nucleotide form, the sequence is TGTGCCAGTAGTATCCATGACAGGGTAACTGGAAACACCATATATTTT.